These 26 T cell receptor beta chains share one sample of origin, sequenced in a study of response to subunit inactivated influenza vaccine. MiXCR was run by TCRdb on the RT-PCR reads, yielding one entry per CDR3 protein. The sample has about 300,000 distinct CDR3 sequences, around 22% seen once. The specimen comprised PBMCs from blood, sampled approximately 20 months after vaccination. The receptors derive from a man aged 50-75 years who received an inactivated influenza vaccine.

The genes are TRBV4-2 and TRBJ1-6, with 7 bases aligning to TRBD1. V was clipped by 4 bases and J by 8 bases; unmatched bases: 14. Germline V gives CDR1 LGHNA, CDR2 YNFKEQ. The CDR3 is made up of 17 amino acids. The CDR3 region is CASSRQAGRDSYSPLHF. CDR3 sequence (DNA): TGTGCCAGCAGCCGGCAAGCGGGCAGGGACAGCTATTCACCCCTCCACTTT.

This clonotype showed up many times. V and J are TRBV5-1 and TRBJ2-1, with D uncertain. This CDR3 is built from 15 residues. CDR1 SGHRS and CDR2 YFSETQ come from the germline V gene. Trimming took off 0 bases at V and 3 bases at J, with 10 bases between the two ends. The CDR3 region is CASSLGGYGYNEQFF. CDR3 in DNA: TGCGCCAGCAGCTTGGGGGGATATGGCTACAATGAGCAGTTCTTC.

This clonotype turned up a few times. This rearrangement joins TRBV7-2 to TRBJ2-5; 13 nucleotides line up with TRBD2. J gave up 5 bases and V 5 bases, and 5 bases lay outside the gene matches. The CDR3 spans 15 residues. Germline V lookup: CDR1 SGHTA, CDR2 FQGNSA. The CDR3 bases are TGTGCCAGCAGCACGGGACTAGCGGGGAGGGAGACCCAGTACTTC. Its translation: CASSTGLAGRETQYF.

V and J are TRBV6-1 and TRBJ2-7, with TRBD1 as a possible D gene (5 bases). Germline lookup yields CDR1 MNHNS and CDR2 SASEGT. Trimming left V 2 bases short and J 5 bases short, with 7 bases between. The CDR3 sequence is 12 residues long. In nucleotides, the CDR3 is TGTGCCAGCAGTGAAAAAGGGGACGAGCAGTACTTC. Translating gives CASSEKGDEQYF.

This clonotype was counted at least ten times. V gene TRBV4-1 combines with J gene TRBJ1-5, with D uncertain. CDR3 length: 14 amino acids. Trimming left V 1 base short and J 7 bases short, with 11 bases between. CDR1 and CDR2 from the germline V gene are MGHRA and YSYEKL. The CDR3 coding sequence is TGCGCCAGCAGCCAAGCCTTTAGTACCCAGCCCCAGCATTTT. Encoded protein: CASSQAFSTQPQHF.

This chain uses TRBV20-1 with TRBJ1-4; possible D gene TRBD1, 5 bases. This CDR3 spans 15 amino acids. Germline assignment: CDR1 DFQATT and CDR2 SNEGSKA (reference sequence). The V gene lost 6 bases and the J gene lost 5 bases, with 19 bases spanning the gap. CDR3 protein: CSATGHQEGNEKLFF. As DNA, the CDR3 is TGCAGTGCCACCGGCCATCAGGAGGGGAATGAAAAACTGTTTTTT.

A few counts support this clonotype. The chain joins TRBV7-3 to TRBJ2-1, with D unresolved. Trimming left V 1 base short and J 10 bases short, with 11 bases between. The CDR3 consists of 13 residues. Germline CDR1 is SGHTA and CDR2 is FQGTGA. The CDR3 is CASSLNSPSEQFF. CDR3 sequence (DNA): TGTGCCAGCAGCTTAAACTCCCCCAGCGAGCAGTTCTTC.

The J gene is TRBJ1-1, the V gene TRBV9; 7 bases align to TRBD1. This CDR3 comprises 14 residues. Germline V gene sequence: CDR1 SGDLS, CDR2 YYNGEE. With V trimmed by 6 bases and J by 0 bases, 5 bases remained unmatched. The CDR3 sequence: CASTQGVMNTEAFF. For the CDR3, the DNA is TGTGCCAGCACGCAGGGGGTCATGAACACTGAAGCTTTCTTT.

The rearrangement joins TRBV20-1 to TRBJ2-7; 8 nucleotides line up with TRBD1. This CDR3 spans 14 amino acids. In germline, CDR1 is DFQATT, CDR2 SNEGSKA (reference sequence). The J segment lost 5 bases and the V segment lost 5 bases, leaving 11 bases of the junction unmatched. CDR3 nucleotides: TGCAGTGCTGCTCCAGGGGGCGCGGTCGACGAGCAGTACTTC. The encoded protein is CSAAPGGAVDEQYF.

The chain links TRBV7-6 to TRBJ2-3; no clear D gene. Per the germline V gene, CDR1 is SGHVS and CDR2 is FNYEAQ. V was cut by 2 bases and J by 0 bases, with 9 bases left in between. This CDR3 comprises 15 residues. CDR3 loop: CASSLRTASTDTQYF. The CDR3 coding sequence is TGTGCCAGCAGCTTAAGGACGGCGAGCACAGATACGCAGTATTTT.

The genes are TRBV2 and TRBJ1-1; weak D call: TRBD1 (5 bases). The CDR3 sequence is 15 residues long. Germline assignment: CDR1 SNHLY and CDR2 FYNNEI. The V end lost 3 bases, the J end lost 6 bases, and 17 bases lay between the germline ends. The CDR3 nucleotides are TGTGCCAGCAGTGAGTTCCCGGAGGGGAGGGCTGAAGCTTTCTTT. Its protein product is CASSEFPEGRAEAFF.

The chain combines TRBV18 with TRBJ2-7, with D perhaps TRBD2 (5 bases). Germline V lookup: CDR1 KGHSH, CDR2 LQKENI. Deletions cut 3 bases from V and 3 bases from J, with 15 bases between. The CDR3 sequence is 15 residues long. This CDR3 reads CASSPQGRSSYEQYF. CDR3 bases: TGTGCCAGCTCACCGCAAGGGAGATCCAGCTACGAGCAGTACTTC.

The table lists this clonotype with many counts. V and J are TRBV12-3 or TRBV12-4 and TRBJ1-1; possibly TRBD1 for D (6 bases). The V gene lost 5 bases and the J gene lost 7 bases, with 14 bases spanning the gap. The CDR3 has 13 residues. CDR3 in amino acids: CASSPPDRLEAFF. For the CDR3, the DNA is TGTGCCAGCAGTCCACCGGACAGACTTGAAGCTTTCTTT.

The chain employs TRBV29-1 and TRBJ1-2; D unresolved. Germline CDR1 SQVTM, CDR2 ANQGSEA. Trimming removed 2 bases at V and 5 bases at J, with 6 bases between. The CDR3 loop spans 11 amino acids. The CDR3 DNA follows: TGCAGCGTTGAACCGACGTATGGCTACACCTTC. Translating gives CSVEPTYGYTF.

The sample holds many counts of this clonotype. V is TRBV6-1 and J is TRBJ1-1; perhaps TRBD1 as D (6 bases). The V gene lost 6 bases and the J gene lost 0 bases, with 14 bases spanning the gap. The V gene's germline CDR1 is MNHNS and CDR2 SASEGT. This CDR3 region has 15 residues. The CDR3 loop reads CASRMVGGLNTEAFF. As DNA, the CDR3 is TGTGCCAGCAGGATGGTAGGGGGTTTGAACACTGAAGCTTTCTTT.

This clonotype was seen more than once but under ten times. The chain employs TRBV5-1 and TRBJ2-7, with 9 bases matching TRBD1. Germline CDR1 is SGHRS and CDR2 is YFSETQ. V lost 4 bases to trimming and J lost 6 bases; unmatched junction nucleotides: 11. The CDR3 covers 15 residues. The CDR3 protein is CASSLTPGQGGEQYF. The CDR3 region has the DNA TGCGCCAGCAGCCTCACTCCGGGACAGGGCGGCGAGCAGTACTTC.

The CDR3 bases are TGTGCCAGCAGTGAAGCACGGGACTACACCTTC. Encoded protein: CASSEARDYTF. The rearrangement uses TRBV2 and TRBJ1-2; D gene ambiguous. CDR3 length: 11 amino acids. Trimming left V 0 bases short and J 10 bases short, with 6 bases between. Germline V CDR1 and CDR2: SNHLY, FYNNEI.

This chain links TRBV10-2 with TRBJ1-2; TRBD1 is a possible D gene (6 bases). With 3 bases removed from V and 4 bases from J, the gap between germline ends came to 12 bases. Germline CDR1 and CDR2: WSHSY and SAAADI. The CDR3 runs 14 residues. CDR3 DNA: TGCGCCAGCAGTGAAGTACAGGGTGGCTATGGCTACACCTTC. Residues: CASSEVQGGYGYTF.

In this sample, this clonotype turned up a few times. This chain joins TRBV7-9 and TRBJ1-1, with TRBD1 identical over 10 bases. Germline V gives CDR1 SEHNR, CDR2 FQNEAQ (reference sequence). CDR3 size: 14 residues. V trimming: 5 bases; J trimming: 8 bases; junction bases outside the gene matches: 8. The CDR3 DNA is TGTGCCAGCAGCCACGGGACAGGGGTAAAGGAAGCTTTCTTT. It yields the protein CASSHGTGVKEAFF. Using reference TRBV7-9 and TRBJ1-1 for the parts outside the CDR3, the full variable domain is DTGVSQNPRHKITKRGQNVTFRCDPISEHNRLYWYRQTLGQGPEFLTYFQNEAQLEKSRLLSDRFSAERPKGSFSTLEIQRTEQGDSAMYLCASSHGTGVKEAFFGQGTRLTVV.

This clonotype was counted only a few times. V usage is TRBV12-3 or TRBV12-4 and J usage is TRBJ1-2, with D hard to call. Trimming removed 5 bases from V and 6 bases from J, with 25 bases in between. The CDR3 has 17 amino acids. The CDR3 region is CASSPPRRPGKPDGYTF. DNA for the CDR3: TGTGCCAGCAGTCCCCCACGCCGGCCTGGTAAACCGGATGGCTACACCTTC.

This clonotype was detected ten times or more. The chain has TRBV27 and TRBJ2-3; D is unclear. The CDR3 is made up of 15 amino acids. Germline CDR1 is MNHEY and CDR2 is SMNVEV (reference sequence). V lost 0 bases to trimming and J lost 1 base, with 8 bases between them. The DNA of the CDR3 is TGTGCCAGCAGTTTATCTGTGGCGGGCACAGATACGCAGTATTTT. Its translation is CASSLSVAGTDTQYF.

The CDR3 sequence: CASSMGTEETQYF. Written as DNA, the CDR3 is TGTGCCAGCAGCATGGGGACTGAAGAGACCCAGTACTTC. The chain employs TRBV6-6 and TRBJ2-5, with D tentatively TRBD2 (6 bases). The CDR3 covers 13 residues. The germline gives CDR1 MNHNY, CDR2 SVGAGI (reference sequence). The V gene lost 6 bases and the J gene lost 3 bases, with 11 bases spanning the gap.

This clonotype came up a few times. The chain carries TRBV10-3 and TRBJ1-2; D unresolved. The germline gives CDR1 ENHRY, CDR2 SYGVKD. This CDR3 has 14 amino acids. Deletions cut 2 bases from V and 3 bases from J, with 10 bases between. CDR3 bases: TGTGCCATCAGTGAGCCGAGGAGGGACTATGGCTACACCTTC. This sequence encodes CAISEPRRDYGYTF.

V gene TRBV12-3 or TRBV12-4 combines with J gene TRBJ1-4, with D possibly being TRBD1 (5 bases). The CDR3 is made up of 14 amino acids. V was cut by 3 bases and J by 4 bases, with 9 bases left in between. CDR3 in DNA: TGTGCCAGCAGTTTCGCAGGGCGTAATGAAAAACTGTTTTTT. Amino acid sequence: CASSFAGRNEKLFF.

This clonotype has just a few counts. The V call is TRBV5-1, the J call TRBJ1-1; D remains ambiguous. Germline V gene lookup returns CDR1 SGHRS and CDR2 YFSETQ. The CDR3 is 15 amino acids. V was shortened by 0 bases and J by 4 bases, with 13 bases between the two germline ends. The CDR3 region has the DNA TGCGCCAGCAGCTTGGACGGACTGAACCCCACTGAAGCTTTCTTT. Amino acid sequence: CASSLDGLNPTEAFF. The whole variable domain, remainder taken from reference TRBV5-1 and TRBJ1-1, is KAGVTQTPRYLIKTRGQQVTLSCSPISGHRSVSWYQQTPGQGLQFLFEYFSETQRNKGNFPGRFSGRQFSNSRSEMNVSTLELGDSALYLCASSLDGLNPTEAFFGQGTRLTVV.

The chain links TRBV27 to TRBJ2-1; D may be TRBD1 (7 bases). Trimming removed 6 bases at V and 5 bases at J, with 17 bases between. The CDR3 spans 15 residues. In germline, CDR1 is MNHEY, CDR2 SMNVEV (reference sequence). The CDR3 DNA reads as TGTGCCAGCAGGCCCCCGACAGGGAGGAACAATGAGCAGTTCTTC. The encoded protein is CASRPPTGRNNEQFF.